The next 25 T cell receptor beta chains were all read from a single sample in a study of T cell repertoires in cytomegalovirus infection. MiXCR, run by TCRdb on the reads, gives a single entry per CDR3 protein. The repertoire holds fewer than 300,000 distinct CDR3 sequences, with roughly 23% as singletons. The sequenced material came from PBMCs. The origin of the receptors is a human donor in good health (CMV status not recorded). Some clones in this sample may be carry-over from other donors' samples.

Concerning this clonotype: A read error is likely, as this CDR3 ends without the conserved phenylalanine or tryptophan. The chain has TRBV7-2 and TRBJ1-2; D remains ambiguous. CDR1 and CDR2 (germline): SGHTA, FQGNSA. Trimming took off 5 bases at V and 2 bases at J, with 15 bases between the two ends. The CDR3 sequence is 15 residues long. The CDR3 here is CASSIGWAGNYGYTV. The CDR3 DNA reads TGTGCCAGCAGCATAGGATGGGCCGGGAACTATGGCTACACCGTC.

The chain combines TRBV6-4 with TRBJ2-2; D is ambiguous. This CDR3 contains 14 residues. Per germline, CDR1 MRHNA and CDR2 SNTAGT. V was cut by 5 bases and J by 1 base, with 8 bases left in between. CDR3 DNA: TGTGCCAGCAGTACAACGGGGAACACCGGGGAGCTGTTTTTT. It specifies CASSTTGNTGELFF.

This clonotype appeared many times. V is TRBV7-9 and J is TRBJ2-7, with TRBD2 as a possible D gene (6 bases). V shed 4 bases and J shed 4 bases, with 20 bases lying between them. This CDR3 has 16 amino acids. Germline V gene sequence: CDR1 SEHNR, CDR2 FQNEAQ (reference sequence). This CDR3 reads CASSSGLAVRGYEQYV. The CDR3 region has the DNA TGTGCCAGCAGCTCGGGCTTAGCGGTCCGGGGGTACGAGCAGTACGTC.

This clonotype turned up a few times. The chain has TRBV28 and TRBJ1-5, with 7 bases that match TRBD1. Trimming took 8 bases from V and 5 from J; bases not matched to a gene: 9. CDR1 MDHEN and CDR2 SYDVKM come from the germline V gene. The CDR3 has 14 residues. Here the CDR3 DNA reads TGTGCCAGCTTCACCGGGACAGATTATCAGCCCCAGCATTTT. Translated: CASFTGTDYQPQHF.

The chain combines TRBV7-9 with TRBJ1-6, with unresolved D. Germline V gene sequence: CDR1 SEHNR, CDR2 FQNEAQ (reference sequence). This CDR3 spans 14 amino acids. Trimming removed 2 bases at V and 9 bases at J, with 11 bases between. The DNA for the CDR3 is TGTGCCAGCAGCTTATCCGTCAGCGGTTCACCCCTCCACTTT. Protein sequence: CASSLSVSGSPLHF.

V gene TRBV20-1 combines with J gene TRBJ2-3; unclear D gene. V shed 3 bases and J shed 5 bases, with 12 bases lying between them. There are 13 residues in the CDR3. Germline values: CDR1 DFQATT, CDR2 SNEGSKA (reference sequence). CDR3 region: CSARRNALDTQYF. The DNA of the CDR3 is TGCAGTGCTAGGCGGAATGCGTTAGATACGCAGTATTTT.

The chain combines TRBV29-1 with TRBJ2-7, with D possibly being TRBD1 (5 bases). Germline V CDR1 and CDR2: SQVTM, ANQGSEA. The V end lost 6 bases, the J end lost 3 bases, and 9 bases lay between the germline ends. This CDR3 is built from 11 residues. The CDR3 coding sequence is TGCAGCGTGGGAACAGGCTACGAGCAGTACTTC. This sequence encodes CSVGTGYEQYF.

This sequence joins TRBV5-5 and TRBJ2-2, with D possibly matching TRBD1 (6 bases). The CDR3 has 13 amino acids. Trimming removed 2 bases from V and 11 bases from J, with 13 bases in between. Germline lookup yields CDR1 SGHKS and CDR2 YYEKEE (reference sequence). The CDR3 sequence is CASSFTGLTELFF. The CDR3 DNA reads TGTGCCAGCAGCTTTACAGGGTTGACCGAGCTGTTTTTT.

In this sample, this clonotype turned up a few times. The chain couples TRBV6-8 to TRBJ2-1, with 9 nucleotides matching TRBD2. The V and J ends lost 0 bases and 3 bases, in that order; junction bases with no gene match: 6. The CDR3 spans 17 residues. The germline V gene encodes CDR1 MNHGY and CDR2 SAAAGT. CDR3 DNA sequence: TGTGCCAGCAGTTACTCGCCTAGCGGGACTTACTACAATGAGCAGTTCTTC. Encoded protein: CASSYSPSGTYYNEQFF.

This clonotype turned up a few times. The CDR3 nucleotides read TGTGCCAGCAGTTCTCTCGGGATTTCGCAGTTCTTC. The encoded protein is CASSSLGISQFF. The rearrangement links TRBV28 to TRBJ2-1; tentatively, D is TRBD2 (5 bases). Trimming cost V 4 bases and J 12 bases, with 13 bases left between them. This CDR3 contains 12 residues. CDR1 and CDR2 from the germline V gene are MDHEN and SYDVKM.

V gene TRBV28 combines with J gene TRBJ2-7, with D possibly being TRBD1 (5 bases). The germline gives CDR1 MDHEN, CDR2 SYDVKM. Trimming cost V 7 bases and J 3 bases, with 19 bases left between them. The CDR3 runs to 15 residues. The CDR3 sequence: CASTEGAELSYEQYF. DNA for the CDR3: TGTGCCAGCACCGAAGGGGCAGAACTCAGCTACGAGCAGTACTTC.

There are many counts of this clonotype. This chain uses TRBV15 with TRBJ1-5; TRBD1 aligns across 8 bases. Germline loops: CDR1 LNHNV, CDR2 YYDKDF (reference sequence). The CDR3 runs 18 residues. V gave up 4 bases and J gave up 1 base; unmatched junction bases: 12. CDR3 loop: CATSIATGASPSNQPQHF. The CDR3 DNA is TGTGCCACCAGCATTGCGACAGGGGCCTCCCCGAGCAATCAGCCCCAGCATTTT.

The rearrangement joins TRBV2 to TRBJ2-3, with 12 bases aligning to TRBD2. CDR1 and CDR2 from the germline V gene are SNHLY and FYNNEI. This CDR3 has 15 amino acids. The trim removed 5 bases at V and 11 bases at J, leaving 11 bases unmatched. The CDR3 bases are TGTGCCAGCAGTCCTGGACTAGCGGGGTACCAAGAGCAGTATTTT. It is translated as CASSPGLAGYQEQYF. The entire variable domain, with the rest obtained from reference TRBV2 and TRBJ2-3, is as follows: EPEVTQTPSHQVTQMGQEVILRCVPISNHLYFYWYRQILGQKVEFLVSFYNNEISEKSEIFDDQFSVERPDGSNFTLKIRSTKLEDSAMYFCASSPGLAGYQEQYFGPGTRLTVL.

In its sample, this clonotype was seen many times. The chain combines TRBV7-9 with TRBJ2-6, with a weak D call TRBD1 (6 bases). Germline assignment: CDR1 SEHNR and CDR2 FQNEAQ (reference sequence). The V end lost 5 bases, the J end lost 1 base, and 9 bases lay between the germline ends. The CDR3 has 15 residues. CDR3 nucleotides: TGTGCCAGCAGCCAAGGGGGATCTGGGGCCAACGTCCTGACTTTC. Encoded protein: CASSQGGSGANVLTF.

Only a few counts were recorded for this clonotype. V and J are TRBV5-1 and TRBJ2-3, with 8 bases fitting TRBD2. CDR3 size: 16 residues. Germline CDR1 SGHRS, CDR2 YFSETQ. Germline trimming cut 1 base from V and 5 bases from J; bases unmatched to any gene: 9. This chain's CDR3 is CASSLFSGGPEDTQYF. DNA of the CDR3: TGCGCCAGCAGCTTGTTTTCGGGAGGGCCGGAAGATACGCAGTATTTT.

The rearrangement joins TRBV28 to TRBJ2-2; 10 nucleotides line up with TRBD1. Unmatched junction bases numbered 4, after V lost 6 bases and J lost 6 bases. Germline CDR1 reads MDHEN; CDR2 reads SYDVKM. This CDR3 contains 14 residues. The CDR3 here is CASRGQGIAGELFF. Here the CDR3 DNA reads TGTGCCAGCAGGGGACAGGGGATAGCCGGGGAGCTGTTTTTT.

The V gene is TRBV7-2, the J gene TRBJ1-5, with D perhaps TRBD1 (6 bases). V was shortened by 2 bases and J by 0 bases, with 8 bases between the two germline ends. Germline V CDR1 and CDR2: SGHTA, FQGNSA. The CDR3 covers 15 residues. CDR3 sequence: CASSLWDNSNQPQHF. In DNA form, the CDR3 reads TGTGCCAGCAGCTTATGGGACAATAGCAATCAGCCCCAGCATTTT.

This chain joins TRBV7-2 and TRBJ2-1; a weak D match, TRBD1 (6 bases). V gave up 1 base and J gave up 6 bases, with 22 bases separating them. The CDR3 totals 18 residues. CDR1 SGHTA and CDR2 FQGNSA come from the germline V gene. Here the CDR3 DNA reads TGTGCCAGCAGCTTAGAACTATACAGGGTTAGCCCACTCAATGAGCAGTTCTTC. This translates into CASSLELYRVSPLNEQFF.

The rearrangement uses TRBV14 and TRBJ2-6, with D perhaps being TRBD1 or TRBD2 (5 bases each). The CDR3 length is 15 residues. The V end was cut by 4 bases, the J end by 1 base, with 8 bases between. Per germline, CDR1 SGHDN and CDR2 FVKESK. In nucleotides, the CDR3 is TGTGCCAGCAGCCCAGGGAGTTCTGGGGCCAACGTCCTGACTTTC. Residues: CASSPGSSGANVLTF.

Regarding this clonotype: It may be a read error: a sequence one base away is much more abundant. The chain has TRBV11-2 and TRBJ2-7; D call uncertain. CDR1 and CDR2 (germline): SGHAT, FQNNGV. The germline V and J ends were trimmed by 2 bases and 3 bases, with 5 bases remaining between them. This CDR3 contains 12 residues. CDR3 nucleotide sequence: TGTGCCAGCAGCTTACCAGTCTACGAGCAGTACTTC. Translated, it gives CASSLPVYEQYF.

At least ten counts were recorded for this clonotype. The V and J genes are TRBV10-3 and TRBJ1-2; D is possibly TRBD1 (6 bases). Germline CDR1 and CDR2: ENHRY and SYGVKD. Trimming shortened V by 3 bases and J by 1 base, and 12 bases separated the two germline ends. The CDR3 is 15 amino acids. The DNA for the CDR3 is TGTGCCATCAGTGACCCCGGACAGCTTAACTATGGCTACACCTTC. Its protein is CAISDPGQLNYGYTF.

The chain has TRBV29-1 and TRBJ2-3; the D gene could be TRBD1 or TRBD2 (5 bases each). Trimming took off 6 bases at V and 4 bases at J, with 14 bases between the two ends. The CDR3 loop spans 13 amino acids. Germline V CDR1 and CDR2: SQVTM, ANQGSEA. CDR3 loop: CSVAVTAPDTQYF. Written as DNA, the CDR3 is TGCAGCGTAGCGGTGACAGCCCCAGATACGCAGTATTTT.

In its sample, this clonotype ranks as medium-sized. The V call is TRBV7-2, the J call TRBJ2-1; TRBD1 is a possible D gene (7 bases). The length of the CDR3 is 15 residues. V was pared by 5 bases and J by 2 bases, with 13 bases between. Germline V gives CDR1 SGHTA, CDR2 FQGNSA. CDR3 DNA sequence: TGTGCCAGCAGCCGCCAGGGGGGAGCCTACAATGAGCAGTTCTTC. Residues: CASSRQGGAYNEQFF.

The CDR3 sequence is CSVEGTGSYGYTF. Here the CDR3 DNA reads TGCAGCGTTGAGGGGACAGGGAGCTACGGCTACACCTTC. The gene calls are TRBV29-1 and TRBJ1-2; TRBD1 matches at 9 bases. The CDR3 is 13 amino acids. V was pared by 3 bases and J by 8 bases, with 7 bases of the junction left unmatched. Germline assignment: CDR1 SQVTM and CDR2 ANQGSEA.

In this sample, this clonotype turned up a few times. The rearrangement links TRBV10-1 to TRBJ1-1; TRBD1 is a possible D gene (6 bases). The V gene lost 11 bases and the J gene lost 1 base, with 11 bases spanning the gap. The germline V gene encodes CDR1 WNHNN and CDR2 SYGVQD (reference sequence). CDR3 length: 12 amino acids. The CDR3 loop reads CAGLQGNTEAFF. Written as DNA, the CDR3 is TGCGCCGGATTACAGGGGAACACTGAAGCTTTCTTT.